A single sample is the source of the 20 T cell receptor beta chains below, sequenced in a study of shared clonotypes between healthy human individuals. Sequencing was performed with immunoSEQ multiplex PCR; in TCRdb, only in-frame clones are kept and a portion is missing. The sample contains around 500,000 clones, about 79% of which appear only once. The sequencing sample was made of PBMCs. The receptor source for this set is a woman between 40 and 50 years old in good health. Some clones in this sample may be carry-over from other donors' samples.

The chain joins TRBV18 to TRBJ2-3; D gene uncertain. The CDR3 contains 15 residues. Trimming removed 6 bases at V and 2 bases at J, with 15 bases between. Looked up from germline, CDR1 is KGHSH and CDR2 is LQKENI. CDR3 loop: CASSIRPLNTDTQYF. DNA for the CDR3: TGTGCCAGCTCCATTCGACCTCTCAACACAGATACGCAGTATTTT.

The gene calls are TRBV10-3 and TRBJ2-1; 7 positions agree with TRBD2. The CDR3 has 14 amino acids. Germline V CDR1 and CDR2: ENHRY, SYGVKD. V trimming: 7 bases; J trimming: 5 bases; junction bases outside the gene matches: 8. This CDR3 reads CAIKSSGGDNEQFF. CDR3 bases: TGTGCCATCAAATCTAGCGGAGGGGACAATGAGCAGTTCTTC.

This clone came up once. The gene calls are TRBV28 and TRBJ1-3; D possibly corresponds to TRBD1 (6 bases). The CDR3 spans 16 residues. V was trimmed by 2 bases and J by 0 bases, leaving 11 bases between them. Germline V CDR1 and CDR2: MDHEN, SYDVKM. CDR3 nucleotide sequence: TGTGCCAGCAGTTTAGAACAGGGCCTCTCTGGAAACACCATATATTTT. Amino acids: CASSLEQGLSGNTIYF. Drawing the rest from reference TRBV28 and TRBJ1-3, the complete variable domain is DVKVTQSSRYLVKRTGEKVFLECVQDMDHENMFWYRQDPGLGLRLIYFSYDVKMKEKGDIPEGYSVSREKKERFSLILESASTNQTSMYLCASSLEQGLSGNTIYFGEGSWLTVV.

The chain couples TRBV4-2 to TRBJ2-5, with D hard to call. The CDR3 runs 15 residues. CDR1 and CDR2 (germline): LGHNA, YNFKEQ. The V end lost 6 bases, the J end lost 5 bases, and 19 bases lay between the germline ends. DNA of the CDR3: TGTGCCAGCAGTTTAAGGTCTCAAGTTCAGGAGACCCAGTACTTC. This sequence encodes CASSLRSQVQETQYF.

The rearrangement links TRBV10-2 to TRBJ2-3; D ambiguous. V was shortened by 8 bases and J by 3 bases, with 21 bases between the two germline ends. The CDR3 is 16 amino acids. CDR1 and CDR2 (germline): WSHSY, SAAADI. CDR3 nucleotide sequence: TGCGCCAGCTCCCCCCCCCTGACCTGGGGTACAGATACGCAGTATTTT. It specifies CASSPPLTWGTDTQYF.

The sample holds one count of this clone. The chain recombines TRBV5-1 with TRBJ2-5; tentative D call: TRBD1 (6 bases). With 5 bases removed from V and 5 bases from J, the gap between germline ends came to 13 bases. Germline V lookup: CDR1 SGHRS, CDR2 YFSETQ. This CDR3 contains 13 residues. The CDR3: CASSSPGVETQYF. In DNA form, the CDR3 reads TGCGCCAGCAGTTCCCCAGGGGTGGAGACCCAGTACTTC.

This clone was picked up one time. The CDR3 DNA is TGTGCCAGCTCACCGACGGCCTACGAGCAGTACTTC. It specifies CASSPTAYEQYF. This chain joins TRBV18 and TRBJ2-7; D gene uncertain. In germline, CDR1 is KGHSH, CDR2 LQKENI. V was pared by 3 bases and J by 2 bases, with 5 bases between. The CDR3 runs to 12 residues.

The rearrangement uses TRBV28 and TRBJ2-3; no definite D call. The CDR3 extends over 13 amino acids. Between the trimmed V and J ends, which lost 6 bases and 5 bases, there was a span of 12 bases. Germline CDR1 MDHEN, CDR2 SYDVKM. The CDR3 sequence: CASSPGPKDTQYF. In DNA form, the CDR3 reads TGTGCCAGCAGCCCCGGGCCGAAAGATACGCAGTATTTT.

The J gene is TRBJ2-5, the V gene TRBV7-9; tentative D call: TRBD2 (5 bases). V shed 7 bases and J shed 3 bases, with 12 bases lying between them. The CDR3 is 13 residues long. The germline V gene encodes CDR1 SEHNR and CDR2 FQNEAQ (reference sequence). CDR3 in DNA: TGTGCCAGCATTGAGAACGGGGAAGAGACCCAGTACTTC. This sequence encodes CASIENGEETQYF.

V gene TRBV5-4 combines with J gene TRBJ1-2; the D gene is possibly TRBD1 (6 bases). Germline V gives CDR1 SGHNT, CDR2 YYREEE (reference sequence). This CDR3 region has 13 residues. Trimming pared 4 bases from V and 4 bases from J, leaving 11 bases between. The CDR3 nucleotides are TGTGCCAGCAGCGCTACAGGGACCTATGGCTACACCTTC. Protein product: CASSATGTYGYTF.

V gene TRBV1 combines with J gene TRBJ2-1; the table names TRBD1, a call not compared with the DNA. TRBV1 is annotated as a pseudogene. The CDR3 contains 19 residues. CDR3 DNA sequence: TGCACCAGCAGCCGCCGATTAAACTCGGGGACAGGGGGATACAATGAGCAGTTCTTC. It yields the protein CTSSRRLNSGTGGYNEQFF.

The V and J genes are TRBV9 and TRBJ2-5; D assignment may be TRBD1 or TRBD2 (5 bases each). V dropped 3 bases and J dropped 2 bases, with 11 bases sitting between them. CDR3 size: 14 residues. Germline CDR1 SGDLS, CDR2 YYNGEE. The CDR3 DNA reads TGTGCCAGCAGCGCGGGACGTAGGCAAGAGACCCAGTACTTC. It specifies CASSAGRRQETQYF.

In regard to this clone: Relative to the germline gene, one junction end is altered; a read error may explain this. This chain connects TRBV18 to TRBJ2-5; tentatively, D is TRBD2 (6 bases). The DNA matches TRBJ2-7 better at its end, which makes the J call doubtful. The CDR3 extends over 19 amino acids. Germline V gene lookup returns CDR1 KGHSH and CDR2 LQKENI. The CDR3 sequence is CASAPEKWGVKQFPYEQYF. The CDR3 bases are TGTGCCAGCGCACCCGAAAAGTGGGGGGTAAAACAGTTCCCCTACGAGCAGTACTTC.

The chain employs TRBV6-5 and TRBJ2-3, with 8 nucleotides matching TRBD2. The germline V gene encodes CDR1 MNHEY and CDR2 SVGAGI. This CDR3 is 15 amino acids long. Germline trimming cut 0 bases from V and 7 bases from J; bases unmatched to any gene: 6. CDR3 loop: CASSYSGGGSHTQYF. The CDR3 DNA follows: TGTGCCAGCAGTTACTCCGGGGGGGGAAGTCATACGCAGTATTTT.

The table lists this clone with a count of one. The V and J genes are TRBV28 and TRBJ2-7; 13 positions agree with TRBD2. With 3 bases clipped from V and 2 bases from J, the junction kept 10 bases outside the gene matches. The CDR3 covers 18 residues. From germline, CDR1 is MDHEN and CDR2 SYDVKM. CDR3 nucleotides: TGTGCCAGCAGTTTCCGGGGACAGGGGACTAGCGGGACCTACGAGCAGTACTTC. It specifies CASSFRGQGTSGTYEQYF.

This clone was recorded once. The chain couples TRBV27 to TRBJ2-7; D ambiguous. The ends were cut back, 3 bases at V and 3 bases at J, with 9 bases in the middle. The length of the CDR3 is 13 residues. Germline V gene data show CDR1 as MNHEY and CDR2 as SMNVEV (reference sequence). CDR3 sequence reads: CASSLSSRYEQYF. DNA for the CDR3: TGTGCCAGCAGTTTGAGTAGCCGCTACGAGCAGTACTTC.

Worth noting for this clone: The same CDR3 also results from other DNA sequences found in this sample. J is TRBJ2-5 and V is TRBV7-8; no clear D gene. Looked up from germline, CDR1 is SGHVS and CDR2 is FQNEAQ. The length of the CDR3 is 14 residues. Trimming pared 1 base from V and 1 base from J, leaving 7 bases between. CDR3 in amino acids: CASSLDTGQETQYF. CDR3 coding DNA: TGTGCCAGCAGCTTAGACACTGGCCAAGAGACCCAGTACTTC.

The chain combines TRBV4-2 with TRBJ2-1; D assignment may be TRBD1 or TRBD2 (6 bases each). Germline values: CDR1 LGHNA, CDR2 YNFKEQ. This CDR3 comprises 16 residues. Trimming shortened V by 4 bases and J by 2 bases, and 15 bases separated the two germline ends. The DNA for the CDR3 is TGTGCCAGCAGCCCCTCGGGGGACATAACCTACAATGAGCAGTTCTTC. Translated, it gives CASSPSGDITYNEQFF.

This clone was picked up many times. DNA of the CDR3: TGCGCCAGCAGACCAGCGCCGGGACAACAAGAGACCCAGTACTTC. As protein: CASRPAPGQQETQYF. The gene calls are TRBV5-1 and TRBJ2-5; D possibly corresponds to TRBD1 (6 bases). Trimming pared 5 bases from V and 2 bases from J, leaving 16 bases between. Germline V CDR1 and CDR2: SGHRS, YFSETQ. The CDR3 sequence is 15 residues long.

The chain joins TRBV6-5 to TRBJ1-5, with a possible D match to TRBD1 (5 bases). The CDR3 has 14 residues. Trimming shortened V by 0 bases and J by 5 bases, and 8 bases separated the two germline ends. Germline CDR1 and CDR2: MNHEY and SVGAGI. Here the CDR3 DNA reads TGTGCCAGCAGTTACTCGGCAGGGTATCAGCCCCAGCATTTT. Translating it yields CASSYSAGYQPQHF.